Below are 5 T cell receptor beta chains sequenced from a single sample in a study of T cell responses to AZD1222 COVID-19 vaccine. Only in-frame clones appear in the TCRdb table, and some are missing; sequencing was by immunoSEQ multiplex PCR. The sample gives over 80,000 clones, about 89% of which show up once; about 9% is in the top ten. This specimen was peripheral blood, taken 28 days after the second AZD1222 dose. The receptors come from an adult who received the AZD1222 COVID-19 vaccine.

CDR3 sequence reads: CASSKGTNNEQFF. The DNA of the CDR3 is TGCGCCAGCAGCAAGGGGACAAACAATGAGCAGTTCTTC. This rearrangement joins TRBV5-1 to TRBJ2-1; D perhaps matches TRBD1 (6 bases). This CDR3 region has 13 residues. V was trimmed by 4 bases and J by 5 bases, leaving 10 bases between them. CDR1 and CDR2 from the germline V gene are SGHRS and YFSETQ.

The chain carries TRBV28 and TRBJ1-4, with TRBD1 matching over 7 bases. J gave up 5 bases and V 8 bases, and 14 bases lay outside the gene matches. The germline V gene encodes CDR1 MDHEN and CDR2 SYDVKM. This CDR3 has 16 amino acids. The CDR3 spells CASRRQGGGPNEKLFF. For the CDR3, the DNA is TGTGCCAGCCGCCGACAGGGAGGCGGTCCCAATGAAAAACTGTTTTTT.

The V gene is TRBV9, the J gene TRBJ2-7, with D hard to call. Germline values: CDR1 SGDLS, CDR2 YYNGEE. This CDR3 is built from 13 residues. Trimming shortened V by 3 bases and J by 3 bases, and 10 bases separated the two germline ends. The CDR3, as DNA: TGTGCCAGCAGCGGACTTGGGGACTACGAGCAGTACTTC. Translation gives CASSGLGDYEQYF.

This clone has more than one count but fewer than ten. The V and J genes are TRBV5-5 and TRBJ2-7; maybe TRBD1 (5 bases). V was shortened by 4 bases and J by 0 bases, with 11 bases between the two germline ends. Per the germline V gene, CDR1 is SGHKS and CDR2 is YYEKEE (reference sequence). The length of the CDR3 is 14 residues. CDR3 nucleotide sequence: TGTGCCAGCAGCCCCTTGACAGTCTCCTACGAGCAGTACTTC. This gives the protein CASSPLTVSYEQYF.

This rearrangement joins TRBV4-1 to TRBJ1-5, with 7 bases identical to TRBD1. CDR1 MGHRA and CDR2 YSYEKL come from the germline V gene. V lost 4 bases to trimming and J lost 7 bases; unmatched junction nucleotides: 13. The CDR3 is 16 amino acids. CDR3 sequence reads: CASSPHGQVNRQPQHF. The CDR3 nucleotides read TGCGCCAGCAGCCCTCACGGACAGGTCAATAGGCAGCCCCAGCATTTT.